The entry below describes one TCR beta chain. The antigen remains unidentified. This sample stems from a study of cytomegalovirus exposure and HLA in healthy donors. In the study overall: Genotyping showed around 81% of roughly 400 donors falling in the Caucasian-associated ancestry cluster. Study findings and constraints: Exclusion as indistinguishable affected some V segments, including TRBV6-2 and TRBV6-3.

CDR3 length equals 16 residues. Germline V gene sequence: CDR1 SNHLY, CDR2 FYNNEI. The V and J ends lost 6 bases and 2 bases, in that order; junction bases with no gene match: 11. PCR used 60 Vbeta primers and 13 Jbeta primers. Clones were sequenced by immunoSEQ multiplex PCR, and TCRdb holds only the in-frame ones, with some missing. The data hold 150,000 to 200,000 clones, with about four fifths observed a single time. The V and J genes are TRBV2 and TRBJ2-3; TRBD1 matches 7 bases. Sequenced input: PBMCs. The clonotype comes from a woman aged 25 to 39 in good health and CMV-seronegative. The CDR3 DNA reads as TGTGCCAGCAGCAGAGACAGGGTTCCCCCCACAGATACGCAGTATTTT. This encodes CASSRDRVPPTDTQYF. Full variable domain (remainder filled in from reference TRBV2 and TRBJ2-3): EPEVTQTPSHQVTQMGQEVILRCVPISNHLYFYWYRQILGQKVEFLVSFYNNEISEKSEIFDDQFSVERPDGSNFTLKIRSTKLEDSAMYFCASSRDRVPPTDTQYFGPGTRLTVL.